One sample yielded the 2 T cell receptor beta chains listed below, sequenced in a study of cytomegalovirus exposure and HLA in healthy donors (dated by TCRdb to about 2017). Libraries were constructed by the immunoSEQ multiplex PCR assay. The multiplex PCR relied on a mix of 60 forward primers for TCR Vbeta segments and 13 reverse primers for TCR Jbeta segments. TCRdb's version of the immuneACCESS table is confined to in-frame rearrangements and falls short of the full clone set. An unresolved V gene accounts for under half of the shortfall where checked; the remainder is of unknown origin. The sample table holds over 100,000 clones, of which 76% were seen once. The ten largest clones capture 1.8% of the sample. The material sequenced was PBMCs. The receptors stem from a female donor in good health and CMV-seropositive.

The rearrangement uses TRBV25-1 and TRBJ2-3; 9 bases are shared with TRBD1. Trimming at V came to 6 bases and at J to 4 bases, leaving 11 bases not matched to a gene. Looked up from germline, CDR1 is MGHDK and CDR2 is SYGVNS. The CDR3 covers 16 residues. The CDR3 reads CASRPGTGISADTQYF. The CDR3 DNA is TGTGCCAGCAGGCCCGGGACAGGGATATCGGCAGATACGCAGTATTTT.

The genes are TRBV28 and TRBJ1-1; 7 bases line up with TRBD1. After removal of 5 bases from V and 5 bases from J, the junction contained 2 bases not matched to a gene. The CDR3 runs 12 residues. CDR1 is MDHEN, CDR2 SYDVKM, per germline. This CDR3 reads CASSAGGTEAFF. The CDR3 nucleotides read TGTGCCAGCAGTGCAGGGGGGACTGAAGCTTTCTTT.